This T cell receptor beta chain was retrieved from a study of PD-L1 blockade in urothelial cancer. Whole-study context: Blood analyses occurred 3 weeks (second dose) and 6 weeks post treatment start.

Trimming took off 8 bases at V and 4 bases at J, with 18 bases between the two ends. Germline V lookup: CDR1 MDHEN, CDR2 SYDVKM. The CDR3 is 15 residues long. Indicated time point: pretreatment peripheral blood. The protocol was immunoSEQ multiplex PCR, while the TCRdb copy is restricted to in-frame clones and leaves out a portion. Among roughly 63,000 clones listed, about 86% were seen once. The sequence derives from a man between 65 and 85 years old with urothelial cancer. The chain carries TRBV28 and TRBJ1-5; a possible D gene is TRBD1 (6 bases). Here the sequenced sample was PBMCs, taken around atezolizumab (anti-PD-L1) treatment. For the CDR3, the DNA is TGTGCCAGCCCACCCACAGGGCAGATTAATCAGCCCCAGCATTTT. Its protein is CASPPTGQINQPQHF.